The 16 T cell receptor beta chains reported below all come from one sample, sequenced in a study of blood T cell repertoires in COVID-19 (dated by TCRdb to the early 2020s). The library was prepared using the immunoSEQ multiplex PCR assay. TCRdb mirrors the immuneACCESS table, restricted to in-frame sequences. Some clones are absent from its copies; in checked studies, under half trace to an unresolved V gene, and the reason for the others is unknown. The sample table contains 150,000 to 250,000 clones; only one count was recorded for approximately 86% of them. The leading ten clones occupy 2% to 2.5% of the sample. Sequenced sample: PBMCs or T cells enriched from blood (not recorded which). These receptors were collected from a woman in her twenties or thirties who had recovered from COVID-19.

The chain is built from TRBV12-3 or TRBV12-4 and TRBJ1-1; D is uncertain. V shed 4 bases and J shed 1 base, with 7 bases lying between them. CDR3 size: 13 residues. CDR3 sequence reads: CASSYPGNTEAFF. For the CDR3, the DNA is TGTGCCAGCAGTTACCCGGGGAACACTGAAGCTTTCTTT.

V usage is TRBV24-1 and J usage is TRBJ1-2, with a possible D match to TRBD1 (6 bases). The CDR3 runs 14 residues. Trimming left V 3 bases short and J 7 bases short, with 14 bases between. The germline CDR1 and CDR2 sequences are KGHDR and SFDVKD. The CDR3 sequence: CATSDQTGYGGYTF. The DNA for the CDR3 is TGTGCCACCAGTGATCAGACAGGCTATGGTGGCTACACCTTC.

The gene calls are TRBV6-5 and TRBJ2-5; 8 bases line up with TRBD1. After removal of 2 bases from V and 3 bases from J, the junction contained 5 bases not matched to a gene. This CDR3 contains 15 residues. CDR1 is MNHEY, CDR2 SVGAGI, per germline. The CDR3 sequence: CASSYLGTGKETQYF. The CDR3, as DNA: TGTGCCAGCAGTTACCTGGGGACAGGTAAAGAGACCCAGTACTTC.

The J gene is TRBJ2-4, the V gene TRBV5-1, with TRBD1 matching over 7 bases. This CDR3 has 15 residues. V trimming: 0 bases; J trimming: 7 bases; junction bases outside the gene matches: 7. Looked up from germline, CDR1 is SGHRS and CDR2 is YFSETQ. DNA for the CDR3: TGCGCCAGCAGCTTGGAGGGACAGCCTGGTAACATTCAGTACTTC. Its protein is CASSLEGQPGNIQYF.

The chain couples TRBV27 to TRBJ2-1, with 7 bases lining up with TRBD2. The CDR3 loop spans 15 amino acids. CDR1 and CDR2 (germline): MNHEY, SMNVEV (reference sequence). V dropped 1 base and J dropped 7; count of bases not matched to a gene: 7. CDR3: CASSLWPSGGNEQFF. The CDR3 bases are TGTGCCAGCAGTTTATGGCCTAGCGGAGGGAATGAGCAGTTCTTC.

The V gene is TRBV19, the J gene TRBJ2-1, with a tentative D call TRBD2 (5 bases). The CDR3 has 13 residues. The V end was cut by 6 bases, the J end by 10 bases, with 16 bases between. Germline CDR1 and CDR2: LNHDA and SQIVND (reference sequence). The CDR3 loop is CASSPLLDHEQFF. CDR3 sequence (DNA): TGTGCCAGTAGCCCCCTACTAGATCACGAGCAGTTCTTC.

This clone occurred a few times. The chain joins TRBV19 to TRBJ1-1; the D is unclear. The germline gives CDR1 LNHDA, CDR2 SQIVND (reference sequence). Trimming pared 1 base from V and 3 bases from J, leaving 9 bases between. The CDR3 sequence is 14 residues long. The CDR3 DNA follows: TGTGCCAGTAGTATAGGCGAGAGGGACACTGAAGCTTTCTTT. It is translated as CASSIGERDTEAFF.

CDR3 DNA: TGTGCCAGCAGTGACGAGGTATATAATTCACCCCTCCACTTT. Residues: CASSDEVYNSPLHF. The chain couples TRBV6-2 or TRBV6-3 to TRBJ1-6; D gene unclear. The V end lost 5 bases, the J end lost 4 bases, and 9 bases lay between the germline ends. CDR3 size: 14 residues. Germline V gives CDR1 MNHEY, CDR2 SVGEGT.

The chain employs TRBV6-5 and TRBJ2-2; TRBD2 matches at 11 bases. The J segment lost 5 bases and the V segment lost 5 bases, leaving 4 bases of the junction unmatched. The CDR3 contains 15 residues. Germline lookup yields CDR1 MNHEY and CDR2 SVGAGI. CDR3 amino acids: CASSPASGRTGELFF. The CDR3 DNA is TGTGCCAGCAGTCCGGCTAGCGGGAGGACCGGGGAGCTGTTTTTT.

This clone was observed a handful of times. This chain links TRBV10-3 with TRBJ1-1; D unresolved. The germline V and J ends were trimmed by 5 bases and 1 base, with 14 bases remaining between them. CDR1 and CDR2 from the germline V gene are ENHRY and SYGVKD. CDR3 length: 15 residues. CDR3 nucleotides: TGTGCCATCAGTCGAGAAACGGGGAGGAACACTGAAGCTTTCTTT. Translated: CAISRETGRNTEAFF.

The rearrangement uses TRBV28 and TRBJ1-2, with a possible D match to TRBD1 (5 bases). This CDR3 has 13 amino acids. Germline CDR1 MDHEN, CDR2 SYDVKM. V dropped 4 bases and J dropped 1 base, with 7 bases sitting between them. The CDR3 is CASSWGGNYGYTF. For the CDR3, the DNA is TGTGCCAGCAGTTGGGGGGGTAACTATGGCTACACCTTC.

The J gene is TRBJ2-1, the V gene TRBV4-1; a weak D match, TRBD2 (8 bases). The V and J ends lost 4 bases and 7 bases respectively, with 20 bases between them. This CDR3 spans 16 amino acids. From germline, CDR1 is MGHRA and CDR2 YSYEKL. The CDR3 sequence: CASSPRREGTVNEQFF. In DNA form, the CDR3 reads TGCGCCAGCAGCCCCCGCCGGGAGGGGACAGTGAATGAGCAGTTCTTC.

The chain carries TRBV11-3 and TRBJ2-3; 7 bases are shared with TRBD1. CDR1 and CDR2 from the germline V gene are SGHNT and YENEEA. This CDR3 contains 12 residues. With 5 bases clipped from V and 6 bases from J, the junction kept 2 bases outside the gene matches. The CDR3 sequence: CASSPDRDTQYF. The DNA of the CDR3 is TGTGCCAGCAGCCCGGACAGGGATACGCAGTATTTT. Full variable domain (missing parts from reference TRBV11-3 and TRBJ2-3): EAGVVQSPRYKIIEKKQPVAFWCNPISGHNTLYWYLQNLGQGPELLIRYENEEAVDDSQLPKDRFSAERLKGVDSTLKIQPAELGDSAVYLCASSPDRDTQYFGPGTRLTVL.

A single count supports this clone. V gene TRBV18 combines with J gene TRBJ2-3; 9 bases fit TRBD1. V trimming: 4 bases; J trimming: 0 bases; junction bases outside the gene matches: 11. CDR1 KGHSH and CDR2 LQKENI come from the germline V gene. The CDR3 runs to 18 residues. The CDR3 loop is CASSLTYGQGQSTDTQYF. CDR3 sequence (DNA): TGTGCCAGCTCACTAACGTATGGACAGGGGCAAAGCACAGATACGCAGTATTTT.

This clone was seen once. The chain couples TRBV19 to TRBJ1-2, with D uncertain. The CDR3 runs 13 residues. V was cut by 5 bases and J by 9 bases, with 16 bases left in between. Germline V gene data show CDR1 as LNHDA and CDR2 as SQIVND (reference sequence). As DNA, the CDR3 is TGTGCCAGTAGTTTTCGCTCACCGGGTAGCTACACCTTC. Its translation: CASSFRSPGSYTF.

This chain links TRBV30 with TRBJ1-2, with no clear D. The V and J ends lost 1 base and 4 bases respectively, with 10 bases between them. Per germline, CDR1 GTSNPN and CDR2 SVGIG (reference sequence). The CDR3 extends over 13 amino acids. The CDR3 spells CAWSGEIGYGYTF. Written as DNA, the CDR3 is TGTGCCTGGAGTGGGGAGATAGGCTATGGCTACACCTTC.